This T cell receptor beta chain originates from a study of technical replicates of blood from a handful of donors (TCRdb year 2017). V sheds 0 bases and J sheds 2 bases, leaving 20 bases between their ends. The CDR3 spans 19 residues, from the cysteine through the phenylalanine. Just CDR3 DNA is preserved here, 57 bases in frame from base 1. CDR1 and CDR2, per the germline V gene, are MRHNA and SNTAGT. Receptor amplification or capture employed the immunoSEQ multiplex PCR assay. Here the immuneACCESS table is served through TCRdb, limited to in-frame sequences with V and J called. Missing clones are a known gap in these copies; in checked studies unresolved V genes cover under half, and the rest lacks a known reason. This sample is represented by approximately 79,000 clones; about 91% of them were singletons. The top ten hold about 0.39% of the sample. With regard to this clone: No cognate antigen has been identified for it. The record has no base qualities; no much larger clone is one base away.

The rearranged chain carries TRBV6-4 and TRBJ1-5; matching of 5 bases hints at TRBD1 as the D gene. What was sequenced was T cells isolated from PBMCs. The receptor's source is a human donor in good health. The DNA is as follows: TGTGCCAGCAGTGACTCGAGGAGTTGGCAGGCCAGGGGCAATCAGCCCCAGCATTTT. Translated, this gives CASSDSRSWQARGNQPQHF.